This TCR beta chain was obtained from a study of technical replicates of blood from a few donors. Repertoires were generated with immunoSEQ multiplex PCR, while TCRdb's copy carries only in-frame clones and drops some. The sample lists around 76,000 clones, approximately 90% occurring once. Germline assignment: CDR1 SGHRS and CDR2 YFSETQ. The CDR3 sequence is 15 residues long. V was trimmed by 4 bases and J by 0 bases, leaving 14 bases between them. The sample was T cells isolated from PBMCs. The chain combines TRBV5-1 with TRBJ2-7; D perhaps matches TRBD1 (6 bases). This sequence originates from a human donor in good health. CDR3 DNA: TGCGCCAGCAGCCCAAGTACAGGGATCTCCTACGAGCAGTACTTC. Translation: CASSPSTGISYEQYF. The complete variable domain, with remaining parts taken from reference TRBV5-1 and TRBJ2-7, reads KAGVTQTPRYLIKTRGQQVTLSCSPISGHRSVSWYQQTPGQGLQFLFEYFSETQRNKGNFPGRFSGRQFSNSRSEMNVSTLELGDSALYLCASSPSTGISYEQYFGPGTRLTVT.